The 23 T cell receptor beta chains presented below share a single source sample, sequenced in a study of shared clonotypes between healthy human individuals. The repertoire was sequenced with immunoSEQ multiplex PCR; TCRdb's copy has only in-frame clones and lacks some. The sample records a few million clones, more than 90% being singletons. Specimen: naive CD4+ T cells sorted from blood. Regarding subset: CD45RA+ positively selected. All receptors come from a young man in good health.

The rearrangement joins TRBV5-4 to TRBJ2-5; 9 bases align to TRBD1. The V segment lost 5 bases and the J segment 2 bases; nucleotides outside the gene matches: 4. Germline CDR1 and CDR2: SGHNT and YYREEE (reference sequence). CDR3 size: 14 residues. CDR3 amino acids: CASRLGTGQETQYF. The CDR3 DNA reads TGTGCCAGCAGGTTAGGGACAGGGCAAGAGACCCAGTACTTC.

The J gene is TRBJ1-1, the V gene TRBV5-4, with 9 bases identical to TRBD1. From germline, CDR1 is SGHNT and CDR2 YYREEE (reference sequence). The CDR3 extends over 16 amino acids. Trimming took 4 bases from V and 1 from J; bases not matched to a gene: 8. CDR3 in DNA: TGTGCCAGCAGCAGACTTAGACAGGGGGGGAACACTGAAGCTTTCTTT. This encodes CASSRLRQGGNTEAFF.

The rearrangement links TRBV5-1 to TRBJ1-2; 8 nucleotides align to TRBD1. The junction had 5 bases not matched to a gene; V was cut back by 1 base and J by 6 bases. From germline, CDR1 is SGHRS and CDR2 YFSETQ. This CDR3 has 14 residues. CDR3: CASSLTGQGHGYTF. CDR3 DNA sequence: TGCGCCAGCAGCTTGACCGGACAGGGCCATGGCTACACCTTC.

This chain uses TRBV10-3 with TRBJ2-3, with a weak D call TRBD2 (6 bases). The CDR3 covers 13 residues. V dropped 8 bases and J dropped 2 bases, with 11 bases sitting between them. Looked up from germline, CDR1 is ENHRY and CDR2 is SYGVKD. The CDR3 spells CAIGDFNTDTQYF. CDR3 DNA: TGTGCCATCGGGGACTTTAACACAGATACGCAGTATTTT.

This clone was counted a single time. This chain links TRBV6-5 with TRBJ2-3; D gene unclear. V was cut by 4 bases and J by 1 base, with 12 bases left in between. From germline, CDR1 is MNHEY and CDR2 SVGAGI. CDR3 size: 15 residues. The CDR3 bases are TGTGCCAGCAGTTTTCGGGCTTGGGGCACAGATACGCAGTATTTT. Its protein is CASSFRAWGTDTQYF.

Concerning this clone: This sample includes further DNA sequences coding for the same CDR3. V is TRBV7-2 and J is TRBJ2-3; D gene unclear. Germline assignment: CDR1 SGHTA and CDR2 FQGNSA. This CDR3 is built from 14 residues. V was clipped by 1 base and J by 2 bases, with 7 bases between them. The CDR3 is CASSLVSSTDTQYF. CDR3 bases: TGTGCCAGCAGCTTAGTGTCCTCCACAGATACGCAGTATTTT.

The chain uses TRBV4-2 and TRBJ2-1; D ambiguous. Germline CDR1 reads LGHNA; CDR2 reads YNFKEQ. CDR3 size: 14 residues. V lost 0 bases, J lost 7 bases, and 10 bases lay in between. The CDR3 spells CASSQEGSTNEQFF. CDR3 coding DNA: TGTGCCAGCAGCCAAGAAGGCAGCACGAATGAGCAGTTCTTC.

A note on this clone: The sample holds other DNA sequences that translate to the same CDR3. The chain employs TRBV4-3 and TRBJ2-7; 7 bases are shared with TRBD1. Germline trimming cut 1 base from V and 1 base from J; bases unmatched to any gene: 1. The CDR3 extends over 14 amino acids. Germline V CDR1 and CDR2: LGHNA, YSLEER. CDR3: CASSQGQGSYEQYF. The CDR3 nucleotides are TGCGCCAGCAGCCAAGGACAGGGATCCTACGAGCAGTACTTC.

V and J are TRBV10-3 and TRBJ2-7; 10 nucleotides match TRBD2. V lost 3 bases, J lost 0 bases, and 2 bases stayed unmatched. Per germline, CDR1 ENHRY and CDR2 SYGVKD. The CDR3 loop spans 15 amino acids. CDR3 loop: CAISDWTSGSYEQYF. Written as DNA, the CDR3 is TGTGCCATCAGTGATTGGACTAGCGGCTCCTACGAGCAGTACTTC.

This chain connects TRBV29-1 to TRBJ1-6; 8 nucleotides agree with TRBD1. Germline CDR1 SQVTM, CDR2 ANQGSEA. The CDR3 covers 16 residues. Trimming took 1 base from V and 10 from J; bases not matched to a gene: 12. The CDR3 protein is CSVEGIRTGGGSPLHF. CDR3 DNA sequence: TGCAGCGTTGAAGGGATAAGAACAGGGGGTGGGTCACCCCTCCACTTT.

This clone was counted a single time. V usage is TRBV6-1 and J usage is TRBJ2-3, with TRBD2 matching 10 bases. Germline V lookup: CDR1 MNHNS, CDR2 SASEGT. J gave up 4 bases and V 3 bases, and 7 bases lay outside the gene matches. The CDR3 has 16 amino acids. CDR3 region: CASSESPLAGPDTQYF. The CDR3 coding sequence is TGTGCCAGCAGTGAGAGTCCACTAGCGGGACCAGATACGCAGTATTTT.

This clone is a singleton in its sample. The chain joins TRBV6-5 to TRBJ2-1; 7 positions agree with TRBD2. CDR1 is MNHEY and CDR2 is SVGAGI in the germline V gene. This CDR3 has 15 residues. V was clipped by 6 bases and J by 6 bases; unmatched bases: 11. The CDR3 DNA is TGTGCCAGCAGCCTCGGGACTACCTTCGGCAATGAGCAGTTCTTC. Encoded protein: CASSLGTTFGNEQFF.

This chain joins TRBV6-6 and TRBJ2-2; a weak D match, TRBD1 (6 bases). The germline V gene encodes CDR1 MNHNY and CDR2 SVGAGI (reference sequence). The CDR3 is 15 amino acids. The ends were cut back, 4 bases at V and 7 bases at J, with 16 bases in the middle. CDR3 DNA sequence: TGTGCCAGCAGTTCCGGGGACACCTTCGGCGGGGAGCTGTTTTTT. Amino acids: CASSSGDTFGGELFF.

Note on this clone: Other DNA sequences in this specimen translate into the identical CDR3. V is TRBV2 and J is TRBJ2-2, with 8 bases matching TRBD1. The CDR3 is 14 residues long. Germline assignment: CDR1 SNHLY and CDR2 FYNNEI. The V gene end was trimmed by 6 bases and the J gene end by 6 bases; junction bases not matched to a gene: 6. This chain's CDR3 is CASSGQGGSGELFF. CDR3 coding DNA: TGTGCCAGCAGCGGACAGGGTGGATCCGGGGAGCTGTTTTTT.

This CDR3 reads CASSHSRREGASGNTIYF. CDR3 DNA: TGTGCCAGCAGCCATAGTCGGAGGGAGGGCGCCTCTGGAAACACCATATATTTT. The chain joins TRBV7-6 to TRBJ1-3; D is unresolved. Germline V gives CDR1 SGHVS, CDR2 FNYEAQ. V dropped 5 bases and J dropped 0 bases, with 20 bases sitting between them. CDR3 size: 18 residues.

This clone appeared a single time. The rearrangement links TRBV6-6 to TRBJ2-2; weak D call: TRBD1 (5 bases). Trimming cost V 4 bases and J 6 bases, with 12 bases left between them. The CDR3 runs 14 residues. In germline, CDR1 is MNHNY, CDR2 SVGAGI (reference sequence). The CDR3 is CASSSGPLAGELFF. The CDR3 DNA sequence: TGTGCCAGCAGTTCAGGGCCCTTGGCCGGGGAGCTGTTTTTT.

This chain links TRBV9 with TRBJ1-5; 7 positions match TRBD1. The CDR3 extends over 16 amino acids. Germline assignment: CDR1 SGDLS and CDR2 YYNGEE. Losses at the gene ends were 0 bases for V and 9 bases for J; bases not matched to a gene: 12. CDR3 in amino acids: CASSVDGRGDVGPQHF. The DNA for the CDR3 is TGTGCCAGCAGCGTAGATGGCAGGGGGGACGTCGGGCCCCAGCATTTT.

The gene calls are TRBV21-1 and TRBJ1-2. TRBV21-1 is a listed pseudogene. The CDR3 is 13 residues long. The CDR3 DNA reads TGTGCCACCCCTACCGGGGGACGCGGCGGCTACACCTTC. Translating gives CATPTGGRGGYTF.

The rearrangement links TRBV28 to TRBJ2-7, with a tentative D call TRBD1 (6 bases). V lost 4 bases and J lost 2, with 12 bases in between. Germline CDR1 reads MDHEN; CDR2 reads SYDVKM. This CDR3 contains 14 residues. In DNA form, the CDR3 reads TGTGCCAGCAGTTCGCGACAGGTTCCCTACGAGCAGTACTTC. Translation: CASSSRQVPYEQYF. The entire variable domain, with the rest obtained from reference TRBV28 and TRBJ2-7, is as follows: DVKVTQSSRYLVKRTGEKVFLECVQDMDHENMFWYRQDPGLGLRLIYFSYDVKMKEKGDIPEGYSVSREKKERFSLILESASTNQTSMYLCASSSRQVPYEQYFGPGTRLTVT.

The genes are TRBV7-2 and TRBJ2-1; D is undetermined. The germline V gene encodes CDR1 SGHTA and CDR2 FQGNSA. Deletions cut 1 base from V and 2 bases from J, with 9 bases between. The CDR3 extends over 15 amino acids. This chain's CDR3 is CASSLGAATYNEQFF. Written as DNA, the CDR3 is TGTGCCAGCAGCTTAGGGGCGGCAACCTACAATGAGCAGTTCTTC.

This chain links TRBV19 with TRBJ1-5; D is possibly TRBD1 (5 bases). The germline V gene has CDR1 LNHDA and CDR2 SQIVND (reference sequence). The V and J ends lost 5 bases and 4 bases respectively, with 12 bases between them. This CDR3 has 14 amino acids. In DNA, the CDR3 is TGTGCCAGTAGTTGGCCGGGGGGTAATCAGCCCCAGCATTTT. Its protein is CASSWPGGNQPQHF.

V usage is TRBV6-1 and J usage is TRBJ1-1; D not certain. Trimming shortened V by 7 bases and J by 1 base, and 13 bases separated the two germline ends. Per the germline V gene, CDR1 is MNHNS and CDR2 is SASEGT. This CDR3 region has 14 residues. CDR3 DNA: TGTGCCAGCACAATGGGATTGGCGAACACTGAAGCTTTCTTT. Its protein product is CASTMGLANTEAFF.

The rearrangement joins TRBV5-1 to TRBJ2-1; tentatively, D is TRBD2 (5 bases). The germline CDR1 and CDR2 sequences are SGHRS and YFSETQ. The CDR3 contains 14 residues. Trimming removed 4 bases from V and 9 bases from J, with 17 bases in between. CDR3 sequence reads: CASSNSNRAGEQFF. The CDR3 DNA is TGCGCCAGCAGCAACTCCAACCGGGCGGGTGAGCAGTTCTTC.